This TCR beta chain stems from a study of T cell responses to AZD1222 COVID-19 vaccine. Unmatched junction bases numbered 3, after V lost 1 base and J lost 2 bases. Germline V gene lookup returns CDR1 MNHEY and CDR2 SMNVEV (reference sequence). CDR3 length: 15 residues. Here immunoSEQ multiplex PCR was the method, and the copy in TCRdb shows in-frame clones only, minus some. The sample shows about 130,000 clones, over 80% of them seen only once. Material: peripheral blood, obtained 28 days after the second AZD1222 dose. This rearrangement joins TRBV27 to TRBJ2-3, with TRBD2 matching over 7 bases. The TCR was taken from an adult who received the AZD1222 COVID-19 vaccine. CDR3 DNA sequence: TGTGCCAGCAGTTTATATCAGCGGGACACAGATACGCAGTATTTT. This encodes CASSLYQRDTDTQYF.